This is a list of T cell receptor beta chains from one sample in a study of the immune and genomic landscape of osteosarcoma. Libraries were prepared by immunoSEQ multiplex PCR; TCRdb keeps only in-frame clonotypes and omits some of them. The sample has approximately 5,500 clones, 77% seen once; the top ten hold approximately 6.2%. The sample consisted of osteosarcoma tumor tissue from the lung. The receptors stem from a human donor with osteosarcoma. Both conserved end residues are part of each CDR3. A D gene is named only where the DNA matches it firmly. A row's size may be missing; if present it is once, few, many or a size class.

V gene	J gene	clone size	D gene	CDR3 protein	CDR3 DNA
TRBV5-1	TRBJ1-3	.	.	CASSPVNRDWYSTIYF	TGCGCCAGCAGCCCCGTAAACAGGGATTGGTATTCCACCATATATTTT
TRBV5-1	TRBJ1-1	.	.	CASSLWTAGTEAFF	TGCGCCAGCAGCTTGTGGACAGCCGGGACTGAAGCTTTCTTT
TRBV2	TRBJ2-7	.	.	CASSGGPYEQYF	TGTGCCAGCAGTGGAGGCCCATACGAGCAGTACTTC
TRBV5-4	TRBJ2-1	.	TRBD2	CASSFSLAGVGRNEQFF	TGTGCCAGCAGCTTCAGTCTAGCGGGAGTGGGGAGGAATGAGCAGTTCTTC
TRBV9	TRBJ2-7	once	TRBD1	CASSVEGQTSYEQYF	TGTGCCAGCAGCGTAGAGGGACAGACCTCCTACGAGCAGTACTTC
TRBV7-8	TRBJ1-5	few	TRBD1	CASRRDRASNQPQHF	TGTGCCAGCAGGAGGGACAGGGCTAGCAATCAGCCCCAGCATTTT
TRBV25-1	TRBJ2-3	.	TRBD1	CASSGGQGLDTQYF	TGTGCCAGCAGTGGGGGACAGGGTTTAGATACGCAGTATTTT
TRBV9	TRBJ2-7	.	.	CASSVGGRQIHEQYF	TGTGCCAGCAGCGTAGGGGGGAGGCAGATCCACGAGCAGTACTTC
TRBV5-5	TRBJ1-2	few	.	CASSLGPLPGGGTLGYGYTF	TGTGCCAGCAGCTTGGGGCCACTCCCGGGCGGGGGAACCCTGGGCTATGGCTACACCTTC
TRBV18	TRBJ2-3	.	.	CASSPTGLSTDTQYF	TGTGCCAGCTCACCAACAGGACTGAGCACAGATACGCAGTATTTT
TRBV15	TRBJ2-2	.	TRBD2	CATRRWGEGTGELFF	TGTGCCACCAGGAGGTGGGGGGAGGGGACCGGGGAGCTGTTTTTT
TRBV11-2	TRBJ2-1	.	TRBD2	CASSSRTGLGNEQFF	TGTGCCAGCAGCTCAAGGACGGGACTAGGCAATGAGCAGTTCTTC
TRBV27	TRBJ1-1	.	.	CASSLSLYRNTEAFF	TGTGCCAGCAGTTTATCCCTTTACAGAAACACTGAAGCTTTCTTT
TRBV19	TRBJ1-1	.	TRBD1	CASSSGQLNTEAFF	TGTGCCAGTAGTTCGGGACAGCTGAACACTGAAGCTTTCTTT
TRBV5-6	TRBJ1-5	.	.	CASSFGFSNQPQHF	TGTGCCAGCAGCTTTGGGTTTAGCAATCAGCCCCAGCATTTT
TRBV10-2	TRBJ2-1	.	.	CASSETLSSYNEQFF	TGCGCCAGCAGTGAGACGCTAAGCTCCTACAATGAGCAGTTCTTC
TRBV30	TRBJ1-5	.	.	CAWSGAEGYNQPQHF	TGTGCCTGGAGTGGGGCGGAGGGGTACAATCAGCCCCAGCATTTT
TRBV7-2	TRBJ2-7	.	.	CASSLEAGEQYF	TGTGCCAGCAGCTTAGAAGCGGGCGAGCAGTACTTC
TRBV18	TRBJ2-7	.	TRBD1	CASSRSGTGNGNEQYF	TGTGCCAGCTCACGATCCGGGACAGGAAATGGCAACGAGCAGTACTTC
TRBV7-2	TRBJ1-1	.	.	CASSLVGGGGIGTEAFF	TGTGCCAGCAGCTTGGTGGGGGGCGGAGGTATAGGAACTGAAGCTTTCTTT
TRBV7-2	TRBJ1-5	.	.	CASSSRTESSQPQHF	TGTGCCAGCAGCTCCCGGACGGAGAGCAGTCAGCCCCAGCATTTT
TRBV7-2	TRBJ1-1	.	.	CASSFLIGLNTEAFF	TGTGCCAGCAGCTTTCTTATAGGGTTGAACACTGAAGCTTTCTTT
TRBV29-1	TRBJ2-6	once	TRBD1	CSANTGQSQHSPGANVLTF	TGCAGCGCCAATACGGGACAGTCGCAGCATAGCCCTGGGGCCAACGTCCTGACTTTC
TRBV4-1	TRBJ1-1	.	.	CASSHGQPNTEAFF	TGCGCCAGCAGCCACGGACAGCCGAACACTGAAGCTTTCTTT
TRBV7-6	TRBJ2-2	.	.	CASSRGNTGELFF	TGTGCCAGCAGTAGGGGAAACACCGGGGAGCTGTTTTTT
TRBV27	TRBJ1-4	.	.	CASSLTRTVLIYCVKLFF	TGTGCCAGCAGTTTAACCCGGACAGTATTAATTTACTGTGTAAAACTGTTTTTT
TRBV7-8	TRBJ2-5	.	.	CASSLRGQRMQETQYF	TGTGCCAGCAGCTTAAGAGGGCAGCGAATGCAGGAGACCCAGTACTTC